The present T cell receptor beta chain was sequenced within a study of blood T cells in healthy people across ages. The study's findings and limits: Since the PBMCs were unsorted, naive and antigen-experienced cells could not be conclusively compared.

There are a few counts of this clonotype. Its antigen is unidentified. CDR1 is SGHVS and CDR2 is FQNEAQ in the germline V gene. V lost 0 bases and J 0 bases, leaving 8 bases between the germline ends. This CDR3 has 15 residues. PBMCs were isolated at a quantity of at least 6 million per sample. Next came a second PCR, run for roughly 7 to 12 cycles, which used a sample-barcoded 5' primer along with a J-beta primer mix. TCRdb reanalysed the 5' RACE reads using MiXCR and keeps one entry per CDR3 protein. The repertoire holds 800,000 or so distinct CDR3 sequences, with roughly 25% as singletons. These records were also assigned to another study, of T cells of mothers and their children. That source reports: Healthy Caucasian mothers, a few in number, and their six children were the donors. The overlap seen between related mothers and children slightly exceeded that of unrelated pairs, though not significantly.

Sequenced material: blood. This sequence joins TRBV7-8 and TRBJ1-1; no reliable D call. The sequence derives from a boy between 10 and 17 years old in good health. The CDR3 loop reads CASSLAHRLNTEAFF. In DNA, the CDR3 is TGTGCCAGCAGCTTAGCTCACCGCTTGAACACTGAAGCTTTCTTT.